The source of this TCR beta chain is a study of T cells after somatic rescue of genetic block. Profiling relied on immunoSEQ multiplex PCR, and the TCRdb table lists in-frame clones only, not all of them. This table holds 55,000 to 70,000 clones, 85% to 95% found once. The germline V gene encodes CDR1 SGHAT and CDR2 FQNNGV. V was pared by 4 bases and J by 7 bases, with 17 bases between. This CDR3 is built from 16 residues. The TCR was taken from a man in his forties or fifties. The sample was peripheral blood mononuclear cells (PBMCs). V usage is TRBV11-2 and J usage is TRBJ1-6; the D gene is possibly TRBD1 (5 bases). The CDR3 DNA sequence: TGTGCCAGCAGCTCCCCCGGAAGCAGGGAAAATTCACCCCTCCACTTT. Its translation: CASSSPGSRENSPLHF.